This T cell receptor (beta chain) was recorded in a study of cytomegalovirus exposure and HLA in healthy donors. Primers included in the PCR were 60 Vbeta and 13 Jbeta primers. Libraries were prepared by immunoSEQ multiplex PCR; TCRdb keeps only in-frame clonotypes and omits some of them. The table records about 150,000 clones, about 85% of them present only once. This clonotype originated in a woman younger than 30 in good health and CMV-seronegative. Sequencing used PBMCs.

The CDR3 nucleotides are TGCGCCAGCAGCCGAGTATACGGGACATTCTACGAGCAGTACTTC. It yields the protein CASSRVYGTFYEQYF. The gene calls are TRBV4-3 and TRBJ2-5; perhaps TRBD1 as D (6 bases). Near its end, the DNA agrees better with TRBJ2-7, so the J call may be wrong. This CDR3 contains 15 residues. Germline lookup yields CDR1 LGHNA and CDR2 YSLEER.